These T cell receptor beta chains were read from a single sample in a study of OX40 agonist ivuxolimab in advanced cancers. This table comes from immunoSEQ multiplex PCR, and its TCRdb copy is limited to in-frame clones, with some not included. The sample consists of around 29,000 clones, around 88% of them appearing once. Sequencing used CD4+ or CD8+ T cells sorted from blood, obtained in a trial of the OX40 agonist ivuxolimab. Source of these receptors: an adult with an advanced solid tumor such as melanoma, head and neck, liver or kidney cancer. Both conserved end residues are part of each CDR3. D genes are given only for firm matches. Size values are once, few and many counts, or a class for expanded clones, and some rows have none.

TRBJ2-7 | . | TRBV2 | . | TGTGCCAGCAGTGGGGTTGACAGAAGCTCCTACGAGCAGTACTTC | CASSGVDRSSYEQYF
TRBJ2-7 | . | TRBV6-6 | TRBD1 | TGTGCCAGCAGTTACCACAGGGGTTACGAGCAGTACTTC | CASSYHRGYEQYF
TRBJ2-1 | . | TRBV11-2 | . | TGTGCCAGCAGCTCCGGCAGGTACAATGAGCAGTTCTTC | CASSSGRYNEQFF
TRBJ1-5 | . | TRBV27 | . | TGTGCCAGCAGCGCAGGGCTGGGTCAGCCCCAGCATTTT | CASSAGLGQPQHF
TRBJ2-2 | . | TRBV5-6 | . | . | CASSLRFGAGELFF
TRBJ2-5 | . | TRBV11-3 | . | TGTGCCAGCAGCCTATCGGGGCAGGGACTCCAAGAGACCCAGTACTTC | CASSLSGQGLQETQYF
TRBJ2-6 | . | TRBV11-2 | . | TGTGCCAGCAGCTACAGGGCCACCTCTGGGGCCAACGTCCTGACTTTC | CASSYRATSGANVLTF
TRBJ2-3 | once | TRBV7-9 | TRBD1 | TGTGCCAGCAGCTTCAGGGGGACAGATACGCAGTATTTT | CASSFRGTDTQYF
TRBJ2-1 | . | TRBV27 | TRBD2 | TGTGCCAGCAGTTCTCCCTCCAGCGGGGGGGCTTATGAGCAGTTCTTC | CASSSPSSGGAYEQFF
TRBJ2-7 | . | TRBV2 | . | TGTGCCAGCAGTGAACGAGACAGCCAATACGAGCAGTACTTC | CASSERDSQYEQYF
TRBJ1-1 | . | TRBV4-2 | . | TGTGCCAGCAGCCAAGATAGACAACCTGTAGGGACTGAAGCTTTCTTT | CASSQDRQPVGTEAFF
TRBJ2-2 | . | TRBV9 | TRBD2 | TGTGCCAGCAGCGTACCCCCTGCGGGGGGCCCGAACACCGGGGAGCTGTTTTTT | CASSVPPAGGPNTGELFF
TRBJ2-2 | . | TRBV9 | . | TGTGCCAGTAGCTCCGGCCCCCAGAGGATAACCGGGGAGCTGTTTTTT | CASSSGPQRITGELFF
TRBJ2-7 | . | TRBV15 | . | TGTGCCACCAGCAGAGATCTCTCCTACGAGCAGTACTTC | CATSRDLSYEQYF
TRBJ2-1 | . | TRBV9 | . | TGTGCCAGCAGCGCTAAAACTACGATCGGGTCACCGAAGAGGTACAATGAGCAGTTCTTC | CASSAKTTIGSPKRYNEQFF
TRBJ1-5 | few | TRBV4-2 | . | TGTGCCAGCAGCCAAGGTACAGGAGCCAATCAGCCCCAGCATTTT | CASSQGTGANQPQHF
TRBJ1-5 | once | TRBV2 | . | TGTGCCAGCAGCACCGCCACAGGGACCAGACTCAATCAGCCCCAGCATTTT | CASSTATGTRLNQPQHF
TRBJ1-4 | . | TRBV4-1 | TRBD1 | TGCGCCAGCAGCCAATGGGACAGCGTCAATGAAAAACTGTTTTTT | CASSQWDSVNEKLFF